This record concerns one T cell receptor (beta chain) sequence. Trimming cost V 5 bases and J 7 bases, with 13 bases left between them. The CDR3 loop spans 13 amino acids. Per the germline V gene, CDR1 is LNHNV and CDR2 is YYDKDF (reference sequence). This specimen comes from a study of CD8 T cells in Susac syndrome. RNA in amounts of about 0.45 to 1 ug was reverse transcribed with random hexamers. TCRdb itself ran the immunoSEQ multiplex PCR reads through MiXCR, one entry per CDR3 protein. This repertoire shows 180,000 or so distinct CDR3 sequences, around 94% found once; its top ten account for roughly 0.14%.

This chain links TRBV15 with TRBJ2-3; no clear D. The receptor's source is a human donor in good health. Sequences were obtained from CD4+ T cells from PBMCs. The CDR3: CATSPRPGHTQYF. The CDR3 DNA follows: TGTGCCACCAGCCCTCGACCAGGACATACGCAGTATTTT.